The rows below give T cell receptor beta chains drawn from one sample of a study of T cell responses to AZD1222 COVID-19 vaccine. This table comes from immunoSEQ multiplex PCR, and its TCRdb copy is limited to in-frame clones, with some not included. The data contain 150,000 or so clones, 80% to 95% of them singletons. The material sequenced was peripheral blood, taken on day 0 of AZD1222 vaccination. These receptors were obtained from an adult in good health. CDR3s include the opening cysteine and the closing phenylalanine or tryptophan. Fields, in order: CDR3 DNA, CDR3 protein, D gene, J gene, clone size, V gene. D genes are given only for firm matches. Clone sizes are given selectively: once, few, many, or a class where the clone is expanded.

TGTGCCTGGAGTGTTAGGGGGATTAACACCGGGGAGCTGTTTTTT,CAWSVRGINTGELFF,NA,TRBJ2-2,NA,TRBV30
TGTGCCAGCAGTTCCGGGACAGCAAGGACCCAGTACTTC,CASSSGTARTQYF,TRBD1,TRBJ2-5,NA,TRBV6-5
TGTGCCAGCAGCCATTATGGACAGACCTACGAGCAGTACTTC,CASSHYGQTYEQYF,NA,TRBJ2-7,NA,TRBV27
TGTGCCAGTAGTATACCTAGCGGGCATAGCAATCAGCCCCAGCATTTT,CASSIPSGHSNQPQHF,NA,TRBJ1-5,NA,TRBV19
TGTGCCAGCAGGGGAGGCCCGGACACCGGGGAGCTGTTTTTT,CASRGGPDTGELFF,NA,TRBJ2-2,NA,TRBV7-3
TGTGCCAGCAGCTTAGGCCCGAATTCACCCCTCCACTTT,CASSLGPNSPLHF,NA,TRBJ1-6,once,TRBV11-3
TGCAGCGTAGACGGGACAGCAAGTGGCTACACCTTC,CSVDGTASGYTF,TRBD1,TRBJ1-2,NA,TRBV29-1
TGTGCCAGCAGCTTTCGACTAGCGGGAGTCAATGAGCAGTTCTTC,CASSFRLAGVNEQFF,TRBD2,TRBJ2-1,NA,TRBV5-6
TGTGCCAGCAGCCCCTCCTATAATTCACCCCTCCACTTT,CASSPSYNSPLHF,NA,TRBJ1-6,NA,TRBV3-1/TRBV3-2
TGCGCCAGCAGCTTGGGTAGGGGCTTTAATGAAAAACTGTTTTTT,CASSLGRGFNEKLFF,NA,TRBJ1-4,NA,TRBV5-1
TGTGCCAGCAGCAAAGGACAGGGGACTAATGAAAAACTGTTTTTT,CASSKGQGTNEKLFF,TRBD1,TRBJ1-4,NA,TRBV7-6
TGTGCCAGCACCCCGGTGAGAAATTCACCCCTCCACTTT,CASTPVRNSPLHF,NA,TRBJ1-6,NA,TRBV6-5
TGTGCCACCAGGACAGGGGCAGGAAACACCATATATTTT,CATRTGAGNTIYF,TRBD1,TRBJ1-3,NA,TRBV24-1
TGTGCCAGCAGCTTAGTACTACAGTACAATGAGCAGTTCTTC,CASSLVLQYNEQFF,NA,TRBJ2-1,NA,TRBV7-8
TGTGCCACCTCAGCACGCAATGGAAACACCATATATTTT,CATSARNGNTIYF,NA,TRBJ1-3,NA,TRBV5-6
TGTGCCAGCACCCGCCGGAGTAGCGGGGACCACGAGCAGTACTTC,CASTRRSSGDHEQYF,TRBD2,TRBJ2-7,once,TRBV7-8
TGTGCCAGCAGCTTAGCGGGACAGGGACACTATGGCTACACCTTC,CASSLAGQGHYGYTF,TRBD1,TRBJ1-2,NA,TRBV13
TGTGCCATCAGTCTCGGGAGTGATGACGGCTACACCTTC,CAISLGSDDGYTF,NA,TRBJ1-2,NA,TRBV10-3
TGTGCCTGGAGCCGCCAGCCGTTTGAAAAACTGTTTTTT,CAWSRQPFEKLFF,NA,TRBJ1-4,NA,TRBV30
TGTGCCAGCTCCTCAACCTTGACCAGGGATAGCAATCAGCCCCAGCATTTT,CASSSTLTRDSNQPQHF,NA,TRBJ1-5,NA,TRBV21-1
TGTGCCAGCACTGGACAGATCTATGGCTACACCTTC,CASTGQIYGYTF,NA,TRBJ1-2,NA,TRBV6-5
TGCAGTGCTAGAAACAATCAGCCCCAGCATTTT,CSARNNQPQHF,NA,TRBJ1-5,NA,TRBV20-1
TGTGCCAGCAGCCAAGACGCAAGAAGAGAAGAGACCCAGTACTTC,CASSQDARREETQYF,NA,TRBJ2-5,NA,TRBV3-1/TRBV3-2
TGTGCCAGTGCTATCACGCCCAACACAGATACGCAGTATTTT,CASAITPNTDTQYF,NA,TRBJ2-3,once,TRBV19
TGCGCCAGCAGCTTGGAGACAGGGGGCCCCTACGAGCAGTACTTC,CASSLETGGPYEQYF,TRBD1,TRBJ2-7,NA,TRBV5-1
TGTGCCAGCAAAGGGGGCACGGACACCGGGGAGCTGTTTTTT,CASKGGTDTGELFF,TRBD1,TRBJ2-2,NA,TRBV2
TGTGCCACCAGTGGGCAACCCGGGACAGGGAAATCCTTC,CATSGQPGTGKSF,TRBD1,TRBJ1-2,NA,TRBV24-1
TGTGCCAGCAGCTTAGGGGGACTAGCGGGACACACAGATACGCAGTATTTT,CASSLGGLAGHTDTQYF,TRBD2,TRBJ2-3,NA,TRBV13
TGTGCCAGCAGCACTAGACAGGGAGGGGGCACTGAAGCTTTCTTT,CASSTRQGGGTEAFF,TRBD1,TRBJ1-1,NA,TRBV5-4
TGTGCCTGGAGTAAAACTGACAATCAGCCCCAGCATTTT,CAWSKTDNQPQHF,NA,TRBJ1-5,NA,TRBV30
TGTGCCAGTAGTCCCGCAGGGGGCATCGGGGAGCTGTTTTTT,CASSPAGGIGELFF,TRBD1,TRBJ2-2,NA,TRBV19
TGTGCCACCAGTGATTTTAAAGGGACAGACTATGGCTACACCTTC,CATSDFKGTDYGYTF,TRBD1,TRBJ1-2,NA,TRBV24-1
TGTGCCAGCAGCGTAGTGGGGGGGAACACTGAAGCTTTCTTT,CASSVVGGNTEAFF,NA,TRBJ1-1,NA,TRBV9
TGTGCCAGCAGCCCCCTTTCCGGTCTATGGCAGTTCTTC,CASSPLSGLWQFF,NA,TRBJ2-1,NA,TRBV12-3/TRBV12-4
TGTGCCAGCAGCTTACGCGGGGAGGGCACCGGGGAGCTGTTTTTT,CASSLRGEGTGELFF,TRBD2,TRBJ2-2,NA,TRBV7-2
TGTGCCGGAGGGTGGGGTCAATACAATGAGCAGTTCTTC,CAGGWGQYNEQFF,NA,TRBJ2-1,NA,TRBV12-3/TRBV12-4
TGCGCCAGCAGCCAAGATCTTATGCGGGGGGGATACAATGAGCAGTTCTTC,CASSQDLMRGGYNEQFF,TRBD2,TRBJ2-1,NA,TRBV4-3
TGCAGTGCACCTACAGGGGACGGCTACACCTTC,CSAPTGDGYTF,TRBD1,TRBJ1-2,NA,TRBV20-1
TGTGCCAGCAGCTTAGTGGGGACAGTGAACACTGAAGCTTTCTTT,CASSLVGTVNTEAFF,TRBD1,TRBJ1-1,NA,TRBV7-9
TGTGCCAGCAGCTTAAATCTGGTTATGAACACTGAAGCTTTCTTT,CASSLNLVMNTEAFF,NA,TRBJ1-1,NA,TRBV7-9
TGTGCCAGCAGCTATGGACAGGGACGAAATCAGCCCCAGCATTTT,CASSYGQGRNQPQHF,TRBD1,TRBJ1-5,NA,TRBV2
TGTGCCAGCAGCTTAGGGGCACCAATGAACACTGAAGCTTTCTTT,CASSLGAPMNTEAFF,NA,TRBJ1-1,NA,TRBV7-8
TGTGCCAGCAGTTCCCTGGAGTCCCTTGAGCAGTTCTTC,CASSSLESLEQFF,NA,TRBJ2-1,NA,TRBV27
TGTGCCATTTGCCGGGACGGAGACAATGAGCAGTTCTTC,CAICRDGDNEQFF,NA,TRBJ2-1,NA,TRBV24-1
TGTGCCAGCACCCGGGGGTTCACAGATACGCAGTATTTT,CASTRGFTDTQYF,NA,TRBJ2-3,NA,TRBV6-5
TGCGCCAGCAGCGAACCACCCTATGGCGGGAGGGGCAACGAGCAGTACTTC,CASSEPPYGGRGNEQYF,TRBD2,TRBJ2-7,NA,TRBV10-2
TGTGCCAGTAGTTCCAGGGTTCTGGGCACTGAAGCTTTCTTT,CASSSRVLGTEAFF,NA,TRBJ1-1,NA,TRBV19
TGTGCCAGCAGCTTAGGACTAGCGGGGGGTGGGGCAGATACGCAGTATTTT,CASSLGLAGGGADTQYF,TRBD2,TRBJ2-3,NA,TRBV3-1/TRBV3-2
TGTGCCAGCAGTGAATACCACAGGGCTGGGGACTATGGCTACACCTTC,CASSEYHRAGDYGYTF,NA,TRBJ1-2,NA,TRBV25-1
TGTGCCAGCAGCGCCTCTGGGGGGACAACTAATGAAAAACTGTTTTTT,CASSASGGTTNEKLFF,NA,TRBJ1-4,NA,TRBV9
TGTGCCAGTAGTATAGGTGGGGACACCGGGGAGCTGTTTTTT,CASSIGGDTGELFF,NA,TRBJ2-2,few,TRBV19